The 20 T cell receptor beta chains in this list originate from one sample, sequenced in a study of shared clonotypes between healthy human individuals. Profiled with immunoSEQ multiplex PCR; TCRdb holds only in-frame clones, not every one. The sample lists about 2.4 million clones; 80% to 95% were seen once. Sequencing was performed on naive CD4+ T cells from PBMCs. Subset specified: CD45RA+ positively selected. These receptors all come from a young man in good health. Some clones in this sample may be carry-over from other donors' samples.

CDR3: CASKKQGAIIHEQYF. CDR3 DNA sequence: TGTGCCAGCAAAAAACAGGGGGCGATTATTCACGAGCAGTACTTC. The chain uses TRBV28 and TRBJ2-7; 9 nucleotides match TRBD1. The CDR3 contains 15 residues. Germline V gives CDR1 MDHEN, CDR2 SYDVKM. Trimming removed 7 bases from V and 5 bases from J; junction bases left unmatched: 12.

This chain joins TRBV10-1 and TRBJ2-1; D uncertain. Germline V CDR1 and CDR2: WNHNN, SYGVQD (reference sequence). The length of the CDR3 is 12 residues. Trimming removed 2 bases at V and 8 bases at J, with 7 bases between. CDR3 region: CASSEACDEQFF. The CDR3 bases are TGCGCCAGCAGTGAGGCTTGCGATGAGCAGTTCTTC.

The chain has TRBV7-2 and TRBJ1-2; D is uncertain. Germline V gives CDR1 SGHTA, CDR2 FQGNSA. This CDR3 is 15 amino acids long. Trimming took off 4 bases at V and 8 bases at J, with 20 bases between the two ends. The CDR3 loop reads CASSSSGVPTLGYTF. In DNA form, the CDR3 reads TGTGCCAGCAGCTCCAGTGGGGTACCGACCCTGGGCTACACCTTC.

The CDR3 region has the DNA TGTGCCAGCAGAGTGGACAGGGTCTCCTACGAGCAGTACTTC. Protein sequence: CASRVDRVSYEQYF. This rearrangement joins TRBV27 to TRBJ2-7; 8 bases agree with TRBD1. Germline V lookup: CDR1 MNHEY, CDR2 SMNVEV (reference sequence). This CDR3 is built from 14 residues. V lost 6 bases and J lost 0; bases outside the gene matches: 4.

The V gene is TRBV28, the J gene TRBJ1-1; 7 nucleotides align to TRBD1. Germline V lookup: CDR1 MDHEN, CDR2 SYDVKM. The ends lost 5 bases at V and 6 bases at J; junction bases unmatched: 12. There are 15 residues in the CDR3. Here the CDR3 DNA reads TGTGCCAGCAGTCTAGTACGGACAGGAAGCCCTGAAGCTTTCTTT. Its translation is CASSLVRTGSPEAFF.

As DNA, the CDR3 is TGTGCCAGCAGCCAAGGGGGACAGGGGGCCTACGAGCAGTACTTC. This translates into CASSQGGQGAYEQYF. The chain is built from TRBV7-3 and TRBJ2-7, with 11 nucleotides matching TRBD1. The V segment lost 5 bases and the J segment 2 bases; nucleotides outside the gene matches: 5. There are 15 residues in the CDR3. Germline V gene sequence: CDR1 SGHTA, CDR2 FQGTGA.

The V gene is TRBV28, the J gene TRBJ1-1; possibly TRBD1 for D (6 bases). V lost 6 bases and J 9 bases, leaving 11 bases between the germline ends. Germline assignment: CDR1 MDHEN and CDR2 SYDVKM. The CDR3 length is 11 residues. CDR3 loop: CASRSGTQAFF. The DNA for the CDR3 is TGTGCCAGCAGATCCGGGACACAAGCTTTCTTT.

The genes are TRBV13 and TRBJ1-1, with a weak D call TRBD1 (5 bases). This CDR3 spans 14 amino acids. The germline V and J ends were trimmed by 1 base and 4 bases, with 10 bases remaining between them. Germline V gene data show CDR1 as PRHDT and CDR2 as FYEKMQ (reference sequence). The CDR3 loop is CASSLVRGSTEAFF. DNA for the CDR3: TGTGCCAGCAGCTTAGTAAGGGGAAGCACTGAAGCTTTCTTT.

Here the CDR3 DNA reads TGTGCCAGCAGCCCTAATGGGGGACCCCTGACCGGGGAGCTGTTTTTT. Encoded protein: CASSPNGGPLTGELFF. This chain links TRBV13 with TRBJ2-2; D may match TRBD1 or TRBD2 (5 bases each). This CDR3 is 16 amino acids long. Per the germline V gene, CDR1 is PRHDT and CDR2 is FYEKMQ (reference sequence). V was trimmed by 5 bases and J by 5 bases, leaving 18 bases between them.

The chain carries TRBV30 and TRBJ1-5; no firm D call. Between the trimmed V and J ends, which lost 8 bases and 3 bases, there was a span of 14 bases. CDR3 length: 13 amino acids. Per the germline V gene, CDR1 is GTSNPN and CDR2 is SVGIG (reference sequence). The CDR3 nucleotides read TGTGCCGGGTCGGACGGCAACAATCAGCCCCAGCATTTT. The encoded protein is CAGSDGNNQPQHF.

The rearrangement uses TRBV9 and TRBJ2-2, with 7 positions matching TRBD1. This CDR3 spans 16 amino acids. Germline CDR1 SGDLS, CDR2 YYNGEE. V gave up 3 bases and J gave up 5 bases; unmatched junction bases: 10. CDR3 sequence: CASSAAEGARTGELFF. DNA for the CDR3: TGTGCCAGCAGCGCCGCCGAGGGGGCCAGGACCGGGGAGCTGTTTTTT.

The DNA for the CDR3 is TGTGCCAGCAGTTCGGCCAGGCTACTCCCCTACGAGCAGTACTTC. Residues: CASSSARLLPYEQYF. This chain uses TRBV28 with TRBJ2-7; the D is unclear. Germline V lookup: CDR1 MDHEN, CDR2 SYDVKM. The CDR3 loop spans 15 amino acids. V was trimmed by 4 bases and J by 2 bases, leaving 15 bases between them.

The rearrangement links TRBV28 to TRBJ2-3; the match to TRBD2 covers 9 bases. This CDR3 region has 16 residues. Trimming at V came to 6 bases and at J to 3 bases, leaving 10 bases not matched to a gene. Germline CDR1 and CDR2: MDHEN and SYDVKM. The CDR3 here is CASRPPGTSRTDTQYF. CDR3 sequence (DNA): TGTGCCAGCAGGCCACCCGGGACTAGCCGTACAGATACGCAGTATTTT.

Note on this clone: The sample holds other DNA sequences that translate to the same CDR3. CDR3 in DNA: TGTGCCAGCAGCTTAGGACAGAGTACCGGGGAGCTGTTTTTT. Protein: CASSLGQSTGELFF. The rearrangement links TRBV11-2 to TRBJ2-2; perhaps TRBD1 as D (5 bases). Trimming took 1 base from V and 5 from J, leaving 8 bases between them. The CDR3 loop spans 14 amino acids. Germline loops: CDR1 SGHAT, CDR2 FQNNGV.

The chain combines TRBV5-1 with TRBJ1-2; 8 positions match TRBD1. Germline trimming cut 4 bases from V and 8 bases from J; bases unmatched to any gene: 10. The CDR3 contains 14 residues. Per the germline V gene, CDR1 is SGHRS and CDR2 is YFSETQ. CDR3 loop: CASSPRTGQDGYTF. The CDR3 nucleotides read TGCGCCAGCAGCCCGAGGACAGGGCAAGACGGCTACACCTTC.

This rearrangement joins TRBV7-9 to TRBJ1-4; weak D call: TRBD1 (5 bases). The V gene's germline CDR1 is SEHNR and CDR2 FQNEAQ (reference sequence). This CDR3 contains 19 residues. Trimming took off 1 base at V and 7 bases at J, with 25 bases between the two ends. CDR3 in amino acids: CASSLDAGLAEGFGEKLFF. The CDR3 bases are TGTGCCAGCAGCTTAGACGCAGGGTTGGCGGAAGGGTTTGGTGAAAAACTGTTTTTT.

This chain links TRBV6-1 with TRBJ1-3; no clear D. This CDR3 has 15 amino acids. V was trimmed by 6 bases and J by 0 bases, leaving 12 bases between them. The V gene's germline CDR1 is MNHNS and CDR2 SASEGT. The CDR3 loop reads CASRLGTSSGNTIYF. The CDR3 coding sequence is TGTGCCAGCAGGTTAGGTACCAGCTCTGGAAACACCATATATTTT.

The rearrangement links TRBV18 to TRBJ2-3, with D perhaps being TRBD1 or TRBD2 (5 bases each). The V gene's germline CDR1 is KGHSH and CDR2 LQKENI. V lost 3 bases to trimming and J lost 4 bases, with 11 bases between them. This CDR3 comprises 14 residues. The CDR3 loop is CASSPILGADTQYF. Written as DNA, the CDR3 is TGTGCCAGCTCACCTATCCTGGGGGCAGATACGCAGTATTTT.

CDR3 loop: CASSPRGVAYNEQFF. The CDR3 DNA reads as TGTGCCAGCTCACCTAGAGGGGTAGCCTACAATGAGCAGTTCTTC. This chain links TRBV18 with TRBJ2-1; possibly TRBD1 or TRBD2 for D (5 bases each). Between the trimmed V and J ends, which lost 3 bases and 2 bases, there was a span of 11 bases. The CDR3 runs 15 residues. Germline assignment: CDR1 KGHSH and CDR2 LQKENI. Complete variable domain (other parts from reference TRBV18 and TRBJ2-1): NAGVMQNPRHLVRRRGQEARLRCSPMKGHSHVYWYRQLPEEGLKFMVYLQKENIIDESGMPKERFSAEFPKEGPSILRIQQVVRGDSAAYFCASSPRGVAYNEQFFGPGTRLTVL.

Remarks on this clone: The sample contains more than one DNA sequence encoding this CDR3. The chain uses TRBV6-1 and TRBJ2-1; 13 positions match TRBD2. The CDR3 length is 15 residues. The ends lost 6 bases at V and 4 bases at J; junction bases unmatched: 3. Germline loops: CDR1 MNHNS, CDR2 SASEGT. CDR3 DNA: TGTGCCAGCAGCGAACTAGCGGGAGGGTACAATGAGCAGTTCTTC. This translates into CASSELAGGYNEQFF.